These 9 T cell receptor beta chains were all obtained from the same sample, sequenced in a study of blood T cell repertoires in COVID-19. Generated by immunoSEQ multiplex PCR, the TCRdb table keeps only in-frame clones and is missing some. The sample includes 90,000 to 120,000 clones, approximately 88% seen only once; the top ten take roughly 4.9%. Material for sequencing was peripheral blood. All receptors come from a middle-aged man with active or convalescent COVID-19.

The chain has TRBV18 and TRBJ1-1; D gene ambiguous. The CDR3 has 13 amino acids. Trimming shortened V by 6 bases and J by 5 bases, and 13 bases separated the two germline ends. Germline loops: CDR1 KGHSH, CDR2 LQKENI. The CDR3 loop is CASSPFQRTEAFF. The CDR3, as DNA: TGTGCCAGCTCCCCCTTCCAGAGGACTGAAGCTTTCTTT.

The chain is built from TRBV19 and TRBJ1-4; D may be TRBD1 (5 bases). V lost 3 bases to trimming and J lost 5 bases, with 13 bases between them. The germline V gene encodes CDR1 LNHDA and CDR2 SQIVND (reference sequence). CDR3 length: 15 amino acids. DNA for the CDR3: TGTGCCAGTAGTATCCCGGCGGGGGGGAATGAAAAACTGTTTTTT. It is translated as CASSIPAGGNEKLFF.

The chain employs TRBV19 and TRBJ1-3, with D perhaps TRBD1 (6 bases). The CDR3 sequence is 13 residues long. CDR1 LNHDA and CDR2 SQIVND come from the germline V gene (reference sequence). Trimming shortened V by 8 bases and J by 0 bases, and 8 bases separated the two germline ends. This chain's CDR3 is CASATGSGNTIYF. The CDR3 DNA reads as TGTGCCAGTGCGACAGGCTCTGGAAACACCATATATTTT.

This CDR3 is CASSLPVYGYTF. In DNA, the CDR3 is TGTGCCAGCAGCTTGCCGGTCTATGGCTACACCTTC. The V call is TRBV11-2, the J call TRBJ1-2; D not resolved. The CDR3 has 12 residues. Germline lookup yields CDR1 SGHAT and CDR2 FQNNGV. Trimming cost V 3 bases and J 4 bases, with 6 bases left between them.

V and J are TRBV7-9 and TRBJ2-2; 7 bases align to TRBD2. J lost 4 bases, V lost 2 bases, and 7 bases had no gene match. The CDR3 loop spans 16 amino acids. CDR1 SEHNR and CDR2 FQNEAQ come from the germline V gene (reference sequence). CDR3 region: CASSLLGGSITGELFF. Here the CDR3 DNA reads TGTGCCAGCAGCTTACTGGGCGGGAGTATCACCGGGGAGCTGTTTTTT. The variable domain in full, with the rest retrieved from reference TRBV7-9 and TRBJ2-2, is DTGVSQNPRHKITKRGQNVTFRCDPISEHNRLYWYRQTLGQGPEFLTYFQNEAQLEKSRLLSDRFSAERPKGSFSTLEIQRTEQGDSAMYLCASSLLGGSITGELFFGEGSRLTVL.

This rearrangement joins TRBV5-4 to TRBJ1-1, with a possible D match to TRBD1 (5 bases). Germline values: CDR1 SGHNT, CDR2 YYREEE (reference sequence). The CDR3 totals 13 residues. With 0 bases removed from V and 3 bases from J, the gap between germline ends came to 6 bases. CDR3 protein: CASSLETDTEAFF. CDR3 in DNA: TGTGCCAGCAGCTTGGAGACAGACACTGAAGCTTTCTTT.

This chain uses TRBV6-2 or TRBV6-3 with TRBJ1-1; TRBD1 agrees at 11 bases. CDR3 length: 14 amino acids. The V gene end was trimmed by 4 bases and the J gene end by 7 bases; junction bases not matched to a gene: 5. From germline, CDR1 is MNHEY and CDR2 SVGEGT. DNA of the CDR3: TGTGCCAGCAGTTCGGGGACAGGGGGTGGTGAAGCTTTCTTT. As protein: CASSSGTGGGEAFF.

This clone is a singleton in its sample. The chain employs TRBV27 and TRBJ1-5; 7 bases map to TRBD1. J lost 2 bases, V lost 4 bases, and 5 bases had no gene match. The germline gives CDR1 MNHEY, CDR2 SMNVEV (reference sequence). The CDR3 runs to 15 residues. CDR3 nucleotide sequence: TGTGCCAGCAGTTCCGACAGGGAGGGCAATCAGCCCCAGCATTTT. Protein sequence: CASSSDREGNQPQHF.

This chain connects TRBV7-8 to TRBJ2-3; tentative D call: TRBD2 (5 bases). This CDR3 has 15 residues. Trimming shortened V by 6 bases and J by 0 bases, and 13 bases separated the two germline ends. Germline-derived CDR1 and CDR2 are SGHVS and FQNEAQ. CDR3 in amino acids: CASSLFGGSTDTQYF. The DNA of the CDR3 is TGTGCCAGCAGTTTGTTCGGCGGGAGCACAGATACGCAGTATTTT. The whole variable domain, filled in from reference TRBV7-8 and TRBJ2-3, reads GAGVSQSPRYKVAKRGQDVALRCDPISGHVSLFWYQQALGQGPEFLTYFQNEAQLDKSGLPSDRFFAERPEGSVSTLKIQRTQQEDSAVYLCASSLFGGSTDTQYFGPGTRLTVL.